The clone carrying this T cell receptor (beta chain) was picked up many times. Its antigen is not known. The data were taken from a study of T cells in Graves' hyperthyroidism and ophthalmopathy. Study conclusions and caveats: Most thyroid clonotypes with frequency above 0.001 were detected in blood. Ophthalmopathy was separated from stable hyperthyroidism by a 13 V-J model.

Trimming removed 2 bases at V and 4 bases at J, with 8 bases between. This CDR3 comprises 14 residues. RNA transcripts served as the template for amplifying TCR beta CDR3 regions. RT-PCR in the first round (using the HTBI primer set) targeted the TCR CDR3. Via MiXCR, TCRdb re-called the multiplex PCR reads, giving one row per CDR3 protein. This sample has roughly 560,000 distinct CDR3 sequences, with about 15% found just once. For ophthalmopathy patients, the Clinical Activity Score was at least 3 and the NOSPECS grade at least 4; duration was under 3 months. The chain uses TRBV12-3 or TRBV12-4 and TRBJ2-2; tentatively, D is TRBD2 (6 bases). The clonotype was recovered from a woman aged 40 to 55 with Graves' ophthalmopathy. Source material: blood. CDR3 coding DNA: TGTGCCAGCAGTTTACTGGGAGGCACCGGGGAGCTGTTTTTT. It yields the protein CASSLLGGTGELFF.